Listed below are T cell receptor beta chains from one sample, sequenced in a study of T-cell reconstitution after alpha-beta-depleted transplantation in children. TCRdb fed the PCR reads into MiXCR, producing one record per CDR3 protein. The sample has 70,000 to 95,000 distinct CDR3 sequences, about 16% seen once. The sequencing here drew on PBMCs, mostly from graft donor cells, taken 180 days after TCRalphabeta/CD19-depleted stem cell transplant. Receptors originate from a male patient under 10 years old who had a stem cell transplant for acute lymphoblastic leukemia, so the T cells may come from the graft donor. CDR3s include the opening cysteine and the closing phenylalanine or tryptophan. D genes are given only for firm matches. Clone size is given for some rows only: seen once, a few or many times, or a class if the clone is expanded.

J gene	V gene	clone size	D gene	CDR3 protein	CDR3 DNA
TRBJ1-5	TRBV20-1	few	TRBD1	CSAREDRDNQPQHF	TGCAGTGCTAGAGAGGACAGGGACAATCAGCCCCAGCATTTT
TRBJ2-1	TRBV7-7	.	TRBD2	CASSLGPKRGAYNEQFF	TGTGCCAGCAGCTTAGGGCCCAAGCGGGGGGCCTACAATGAGCAGTTCTTC
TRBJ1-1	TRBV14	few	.	CASSPRQGTNTEAFF	TGTGCCAGCAGCCCCCGGCAGGGTACGAACACTGAAGCTTTCTTT
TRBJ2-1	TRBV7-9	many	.	CASSFGRYNEQFF	TGTGCCAGCAGCTTTGGAAGGTACAATGAGCAGTTCTTC
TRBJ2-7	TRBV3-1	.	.	CASSQLGAYEQYF	TGTGCCAGCAGCCAACTTGGGGCCTACGAGCAGTACTTC
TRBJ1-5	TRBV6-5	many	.	CASSYSRQINQPQHF	TGTGCCAGCAGTTACTCGAGACAGATCAATCAGCCCCAGCATTTT
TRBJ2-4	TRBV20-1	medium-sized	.	CSGGAKNIQYF	TGCAGTGGAGGAGCCAAAAACATTCAGTACTTC
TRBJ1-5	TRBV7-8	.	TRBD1	CASSLDRGGSNQPQHF	TGTGCCAGCAGCCTAGACAGGGGCGGGAGCAATCAGCCCCAGCATTTT
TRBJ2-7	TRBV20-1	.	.	CSVGRAGSGYEQYF	TGCAGTGTAGGTCGAGCGGGCAGTGGCTACGAGCAGTACTTC
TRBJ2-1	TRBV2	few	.	CASSEPRKGGQQFF	TGTGCCAGCAGTGAGCCTAGGAAGGGGGGTCAGCAGTTCTTC
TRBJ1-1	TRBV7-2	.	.	CASSLDRDTEAFF	TGTGCCAGCAGCTTAGATCGCGACACTGAAGCTTTCTTT
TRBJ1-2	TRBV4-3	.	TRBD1	CASSNKTGINYGYTF	TGCGCCAGCAGCAATAAGACAGGGATTAACTATGGCTACACCTTC
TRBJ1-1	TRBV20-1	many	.	CSGRDSWDTEAFF	TGCAGTGGCCGGGACTCATGGGACACTGAAGCTTTCTTT
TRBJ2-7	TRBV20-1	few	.	CSASPVVFYEQYF	TGCAGTGCTTCCCCCGTGGTCTTCTACGAGCAGTACTTC
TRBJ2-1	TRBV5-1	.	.	CASSAGYRLGEQFF	TGCGCCAGCAGCGCAGGGTACCGATTAGGTGAGCAGTTCTTC
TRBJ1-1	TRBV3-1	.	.	CASSPGLSNTEAFF	TGTGCCAGCAGCCCGGGACTTTCGAACACTGAAGCTTTCTTT
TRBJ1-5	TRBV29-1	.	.	CSVELTGPLYSNQPQHF	TGCAGCGTTGAGCTGACAGGTCCTCTTTATAGCAATCAGCCCCAGCATTTT
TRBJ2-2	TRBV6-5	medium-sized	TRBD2	CATSRGGENLNTGELFF	TGTGCCACGTCCCGGGGGGGGGAAAACCTGAACACCGGGGAGCTGTTTTTT
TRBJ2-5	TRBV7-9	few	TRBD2	CASTESGGYQMETQYF	TGTGCCAGCACCGAAAGCGGGGGCTACCAAATGGAGACCCAGTACTTC
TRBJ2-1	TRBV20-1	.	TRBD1	CSARDAGTGVYNEQFF	TGCAGTGCTAGAGACGCCGGGACAGGGGTTTACAATGAGCAGTTCTTC
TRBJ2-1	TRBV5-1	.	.	CASSSSPGVYNEQFF	TGCGCCAGCAGCTCTTCCCCCGGGGTTTACAATGAGCAGTTCTTC
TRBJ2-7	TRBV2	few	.	CASRSTGTVYEQYF	TGTGCCAGCAGGTCGACAGGGACTGTATACGAGCAGTACTTC
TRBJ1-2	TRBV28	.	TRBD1	CASTRTGMLYGYTF	TGTGCCAGCACACGGACAGGCATGCTTTATGGCTACACCTTC
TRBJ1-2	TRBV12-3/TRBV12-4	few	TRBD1	CASSPRAELTGTNGYTF	TGTGCCAGCAGTCCTCGCGCCGAATTGACAGGGACGAATGGCTACACCTTC
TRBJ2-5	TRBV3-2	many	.	CASCQGTGPKNTQYF	TGTGCCTCCTGCCAAGGGACAGGACCCAAGAACACCCAGTACTTC
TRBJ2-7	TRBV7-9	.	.	CASSHSYEQYF	TGTGCCAGCAGCCACTCCTACGAGCAGTACTTC